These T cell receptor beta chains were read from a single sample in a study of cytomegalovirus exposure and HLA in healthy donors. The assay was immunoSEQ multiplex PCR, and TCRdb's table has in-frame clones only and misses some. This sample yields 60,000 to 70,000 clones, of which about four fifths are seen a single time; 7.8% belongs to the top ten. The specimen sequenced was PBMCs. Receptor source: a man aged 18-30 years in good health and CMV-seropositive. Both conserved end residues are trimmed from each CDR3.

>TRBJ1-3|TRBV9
ASSAQGGDGNTIY
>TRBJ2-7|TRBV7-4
ASSPPRLAGEHEQY
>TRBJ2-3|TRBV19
ASDCKTSGGGRSTDTQY
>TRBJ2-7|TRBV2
ASKSSGLSSYEQY
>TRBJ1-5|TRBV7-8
ASSLRDRDGQPQH
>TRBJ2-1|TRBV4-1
ASSQFIGTGVSSEQF
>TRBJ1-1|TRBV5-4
ASRLQVYTEAF
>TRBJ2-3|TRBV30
AWTTGLSDTQY
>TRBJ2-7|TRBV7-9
AIGVRDRSYEQY
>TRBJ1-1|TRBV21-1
ASSAGQGAAEAF
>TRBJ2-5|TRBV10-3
AISENVASGSKETQY
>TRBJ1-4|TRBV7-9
ASVAVANEKLF
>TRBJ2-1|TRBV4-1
ASSQDLGTGLHEQF
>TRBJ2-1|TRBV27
ASSRRLAGNFEQF
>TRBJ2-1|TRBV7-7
ASSRSPGQGNEQF
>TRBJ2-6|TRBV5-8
ASSLGEGGGANVLT
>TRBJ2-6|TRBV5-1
ASSLDGAGANVLT
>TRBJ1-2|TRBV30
AWSPRGNYGYT
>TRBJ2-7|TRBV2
ASRAGLAGEQY
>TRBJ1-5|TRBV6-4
ASSARVWDQPQH
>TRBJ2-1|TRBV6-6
ASRIAGEAYNEQF
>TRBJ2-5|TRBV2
ASSGSGGTGETQY
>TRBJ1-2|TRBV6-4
ASSDLTPTGSYGYT